A single sample gave rise to the 8 T cell receptor beta chains below, sequenced in a study of graft-versus-host responses after intestinal transplantation. Some clones are missing from TCRdb's copy, which holds only in-frame ones; the method was immunoSEQ multiplex PCR. The sample shows 80,000 to 100,000 clones, about nine tenths of them seen only once. These TCRs' antigens remain unknown. This specimen consisted of unstimulated CD4+ T cells sorted from spleen or lymph node cells, obtained before transplant. The receptors here all came from a human donor who was the organ donor for an intestinal transplant.

V usage is TRBV15 and J usage is TRBJ2-3, with TRBD1 identical over 8 bases. V shed 0 bases, J shed 11 bases, and the junction held 13 bases outside the gene matches. This CDR3 has 16 residues. Germline V gives CDR1 LNHNV, CDR2 YYDKDF (reference sequence). The CDR3 is CATSRDITGGRIGQYF. The CDR3, as DNA: TGTGCCACCAGCAGAGATATCACAGGGGGTAGGATCGGGCAGTATTTT.

V usage is TRBV7-8 and J usage is TRBJ1-5; TRBD1 is a possible D gene (6 bases). There are 14 residues in the CDR3. CDR1 is SGHVS, CDR2 FQNEAQ, per germline. Between the trimmed V and J ends, which lost 4 bases and 0 bases, there was a span of 7 bases. The CDR3 sequence: CASSYRDSNQPQHF. The CDR3, as DNA: TGTGCCAGCAGCTACAGGGATAGCAATCAGCCCCAGCATTTT. Combining the CDR3 with reference TRBV7-8 and TRBJ1-5 gives the whole variable domain GAGVSQSPRYKVAKRGQDVALRCDPISGHVSLFWYQQALGQGPEFLTYFQNEAQLDKSGLPSDRFFAERPEGSVSTLKIQRTQQEDSAVYLCASSYRDSNQPQHFGDGTRLSIL.

V and J are TRBV19 and TRBJ1-3; possibly TRBD1 for D (5 bases). Per the germline V gene, CDR1 is LNHDA and CDR2 is SQIVND (reference sequence). CDR3 length equals 15 residues. V lost 7 bases, J lost 0 bases, and 13 bases lay in between. CDR3 DNA: TGTGCCAGTACCCTCGGGGGAGCCTCTGGAAACACCATATATTTT. Translated, it gives CASTLGGASGNTIYF.

The rearrangement joins TRBV4-2 to TRBJ1-6; the D gene is possibly TRBD1 (6 bases). Germline CDR1 and CDR2: LGHNA and YNFKEQ. Trimming took 4 bases from V and 8 from J, leaving 15 bases between them. The CDR3 spans 15 residues. CDR3 region: CASSPMDSLHSPLHF. CDR3 bases: TGTGCCAGCAGCCCAATGGACAGCTTGCATTCACCCCTCCACTTT.

This clone came up once. This chain links TRBV7-2 with TRBJ2-2, with 7 nucleotides matching TRBD1. Germline lookup yields CDR1 SGHTA and CDR2 FQGNSA. The CDR3 totals 15 residues. V was pared by 5 bases and J by 1 base, with 4 bases of the junction left unmatched. The CDR3 coding sequence is TGTGCCAGCAGCACCGACAGGGTGAACACCGGGGAGCTGTTTTTT. Translation: CASSTDRVNTGELFF.

The chain carries TRBV6-5 and TRBJ1-2, with 7 positions matching TRBD1. This CDR3 is 15 amino acids long. Germline V gene sequence: CDR1 MNHEY, CDR2 SVGAGI. V trimming: 4 bases; J trimming: 5 bases; junction bases outside the gene matches: 10. The CDR3 reads CASSSLRTGSYGYTF. CDR3 in DNA: TGTGCCAGCAGTTCCCTACGGACAGGAAGTTATGGCTACACCTTC.

V and J are TRBV4-2 and TRBJ1-1; D call uncertain. Germline-derived CDR1 and CDR2 are LGHNA and YNFKEQ. The CDR3 is 13 residues long. Trimming removed 0 bases at V and 4 bases at J, with 6 bases between. This CDR3 reads CASSQDHSTEAFF. DNA of the CDR3: TGTGCCAGCAGCCAAGATCACAGCACTGAAGCTTTCTTT.

The chain is built from TRBV18 and TRBJ2-6; D remains unclear. The CDR3 extends over 16 amino acids. V was pared by 3 bases and J by 1 base, with 10 bases between. Germline-derived CDR1 and CDR2 are KGHSH and LQKENI. The DNA for the CDR3 is TGTGCCAGCTCACCCATAAGCAAGTCTGGGGCCAACGTCCTGACTTTC. This translates into CASSPISKSGANVLTF.